This T cell receptor beta chain is from a study of T cells in localized non-small cell lung cancer. The V segment lost 6 bases and the J segment 5 bases; nucleotides outside the gene matches: 8. CDR3 length: 15 residues. CDR1 is SEHNR and CDR2 is FQNEAQ in the germline V gene (reference sequence). Sequencing used immunoSEQ multiplex PCR; TCRdb keeps in-frame clones, though not all of them. The sample records approximately 28,000 clones, approximately 88% being singletons. Here the sequenced sample was peripheral blood mononuclear cells, taken before any cancer treatment. The chain uses TRBV7-9 and TRBJ2-1, with 9 bases aligning to TRBD2. The TCR comes from a woman aged 40-69 years with stage III lung adenocarcinoma. Here the CDR3 reads CASRHSGSEDNEQFF. The CDR3 DNA follows: TGTGCCAGCAGACATAGCGGGAGTGAAGACAATGAGCAGTTCTTC.